The rows below give T cell receptor beta chains drawn from one sample of a study of T cells in Graves' hyperthyroidism and ophthalmopathy. TCRdb re-called the multiplex PCR reads with MiXCR, one entry per CDR3 protein. Of approximately 380,000 distinct CDR3 sequences in the sample, more than 12% were seen once. The specimen was blood. The receptors here all came from a man aged 50-60 years with Graves' ophthalmopathy. CDR3s include the opening cysteine and the closing phenylalanine or tryptophan. The order of the fields is clone size, J gene, V gene, D gene, CDR3 protein, CDR3 DNA. D genes are given only for firm matches. Not every row has a clone size; where given, it reads once, few, many or a size class.

>NA|TRBJ2-1|TRBV9|NA
CASSSTISANNEQFF
TGTGCCAGCAGCTCGACGATTAGCGCCAACAATGAGCAGTTCTTC
>many|TRBJ2-3|TRBV5-1|NA
CASSSGGLGTDTQYF
TGCGCCAGCAGCTCCGGAGGACTGGGGACAGATACGCAGTATTTT
>many|TRBJ1-1|TRBV12-3/TRBV12-4|NA
CASSLDRKREAFF
TGTGCCAGCAGTTTAGACAGGAAACGTGAAGCTTTCTTT
>many|TRBJ2-5|TRBV20-1|TRBD1
CSAAGTGTKETQYF
TGCAGTGCTGCGGGGACAGGGACGAAAGAGACCCAGTACTTC
>few|TRBJ2-3|TRBV29-1|NA
CSVLTDWSTDTQYF
TGCAGCGTCTTGACGGACTGGAGCACAGATACGCAGTATTTT
>many|TRBJ2-5|TRBV2|TRBD1
CASRVDRVQETQYF
TGTGCCAGCAGAGTTGACAGGGTCCAAGAGACCCAGTACTTC
>many|TRBJ2-1|TRBV20-1|TRBD2
CSADERLAGEQFF
TGCAGTGCTGATGAACGACTAGCGGGAGAGCAGTTCTTC
>NA|TRBJ1-1|TRBV28|NA
CASRRAGRTEAFF
TGTGCCAGCAGACGGGCAGGGAGAACTGAAGCTTTCTTT
>NA|TRBJ2-3|TRBV9|NA
CAGRETTGGDTQYF
TGTGCCGGCAGAGAGACCACTGGAGGAGATACGCAGTATTTT
>few|TRBJ1-4|TRBV15|NA
CATSRQGTHGEKLFF
TGTGCCACCAGCAGACAGGGGACACATGGTGAAAAACTGTTTTTT
>NA|TRBJ2-7|TRBV20-1|NA
CSAVQGYEQYF
TGCAGTGCTGTACAGGGTTACGAGCAGTACTTC
>NA|TRBJ2-1|TRBV24-1|NA
CATSGPSYNEQFF
TGTGCCACCAGCGGCCCCTCCTACAATGAGCAGTTCTTC
>NA|TRBJ2-1|TRBV4-2|NA
CASSTISGWGANEQFF
TGTGCCAGCAGCACCATTAGCGGCTGGGGAGCGAATGAGCAGTTCTTC
>few|TRBJ2-4|TRBV28|NA
CASSSLGRGLAKNIQYF
TGTGCCAGCAGCTCCCTGGGTAGGGGCCTAGCCAAAAACATTCAGTACTTC
>NA|TRBJ2-7|TRBV25-1|NA
CASSEWAGAGQYF
TGTGCCAGCAGTGAATGGGCTGGGGCGGGGCAGTACTTC
>few|TRBJ2-1|TRBV9|TRBD1
CASSAPGQPKNEQFF
TGTGCCAGCAGCGCACCGGGACAGCCAAAGAATGAGCAGTTCTTC
>many|TRBJ2-7|TRBV7-9|NA
CASSFLGQQYEQYF
TGTGCCAGCAGCTTCCTTGGCCAGCAATACGAGCAGTACTTC
>many|TRBJ2-7|TRBV28|TRBD1
CASRSRQGGYEQYF
TGTGCCAGCAGATCAAGACAGGGTGGCTACGAGCAGTACTTC
>NA|TRBJ2-3|TRBV27|NA
CASSFGSFTDTQYF
TGTGCCAGCAGTTTTGGGAGTTTCACAGATACGCAGTATTTT
>few|TRBJ2-5|TRBV3-1|TRBD1
CASSQPGQDEYF
TGTGCCAGCAGCCAGCCAGGACAGGATGAGTACTTC
>NA|TRBJ2-1|TRBV29-1|TRBD2
CSAGTSGSSYDEQFF
TGCAGCGCTGGGACTAGCGGGAGCTCCTACGATGAGCAGTTCTTC
>few|TRBJ2-1|TRBV2|NA
CASSEDLRGGGFF
TGTGCCAGCAGTGAAGACCTCAGAGGGGGTGGGTTCTTC
>many|TRBJ1-5|TRBV28|TRBD1
CASSHGTGKQPQHF
TGTGCCAGCAGCCACGGGACAGGGAAACAGCCCCAGCATTTT
>NA|TRBJ2-5|TRBV5-1|TRBD2
CASSGAGGQETQYF
TGCGCCAGCAGCGGGGCGGGAGGGCAGGAGACCCAGTACTTC
>many|TRBJ1-1|TRBV30|TRBD1
CAWIHRGLLTTEAFF
TGTGCCTGGATACACAGGGGGCTTTTAACCACTGAAGCTTTCTTT
>NA|TRBJ1-5|TRBV19|NA
CASSIGGGVNQPQHF
TGTGCCAGTAGTATAGGGGGGGGGGTTAATCAGCCCCAGCATTTT
>NA|TRBJ2-3|TRBV18|NA
CASSPIGDTDTQYF
TGTGCCAGCTCACCAATCGGAGACACAGATACGCAGTATTTT
>many|TRBJ1-6|TRBV3-1|TRBD1
CASSPDRDEGSPLHF
TGTGCCAGCAGCCCCGACAGGGATGAGGGGTCACCCCTCCACTTT
>many|TRBJ1-4|TRBV2|NA
CASTGSLRKLFF
TGTGCCAGCACGGGCAGTTTGCGCAAACTGTTTTTT
>many|TRBJ2-5|TRBV20-1|TRBD2
CSGFQASGSGETQYF
TGCAGTGGGTTTCAAGCTAGCGGGAGTGGAGAGACCCAGTACTTC
>NA|TRBJ2-1|TRBV5-8|NA
CASSFDGNSYNEQFF
TGTGCCAGCAGCTTCGACGGTAACTCCTACAATGAGCAGTTCTTC
>many|TRBJ2-2|TRBV11-3|NA
CASSLAANTGELFF
TGTGCCAGCAGCTTAGCCGCGAACACCGGGGAGCTGTTTTTT
>NA|TRBJ2-2|TRBV20-1|TRBD1
CSARVPPGTGSAGELFF
TGCAGTGCTAGAGTCCCGCCCGGGACAGGGAGCGCCGGGGAGCTGTTTTTT
>many|TRBJ2-1|TRBV3-1|NA
CASSVATREQFF
TGTGCCAGCAGCGTAGCTACTCGGGAGCAGTTCTTC
>NA|TRBJ1-5|TRBV20-1|NA
CSALRDVNQPQHF
TGCAGTGCTTTACGGGACGTAAATCAGCCCCAGCATTTT
>many|TRBJ2-7|TRBV9|NA
CASSVTREGYQQYF
TGTGCCAGCAGCGTGACAAGGGAAGGTTACCAGCAGTACTTC
>few|TRBJ1-5|TRBV15|TRBD1
CATSRGQGGNQPQHF
TGTGCCACCAGCAGGGGACAGGGAGGCAATCAGCCCCAGCATTTT
>many|TRBJ2-7|TRBV29-1|NA
CSVVSGEIYEQYF
TGCAGCGTAGTATCGGGGGAGATCTACGAGCAGTACTTC
>NA|TRBJ1-3|TRBV19|NA
CASSLPTGVGNTIYF
TGTGCCAGTAGCCTACCTACGGGGGTCGGAAACACCATATATTTT
>many|TRBJ2-5|TRBV3-1|TRBD2
CASSQEPGGVSKAQYF
TGTGCCAGCAGCCAAGAGCCGGGGGGTGTGAGTAAAGCCCAGTACTTC
>many|TRBJ2-7|TRBV5-8|NA
CASSVTRNNYEQYF
TGTGCCAGCAGCGTAACCAGGAATAACTACGAGCAGTACTTC
>few|TRBJ2-1|TRBV6-2/TRBV6-3|NA
CASRLPSHEQFF
TGTGCCAGCAGGTTGCCTAGCCATGAGCAGTTCTTC
>NA|TRBJ2-5|TRBV11-2|NA
CASSLGQGLGTQYF
TGTGCCAGCAGCTTGGGTCAGGGATTGGGGACCCAGTACTTC
>NA|TRBJ2-2|TRBV20-1|NA
CSARAWGHLNTGELFF
TGCAGTGCTAGGGCATGGGGACACTTGAACACCGGGGAGCTGTTTTTT